This T cell receptor (beta chain) was retrieved from a study of T cell responses to AZD1222 COVID-19 vaccine. Study-wide points: Of spike-specific TCRs, nearly half reportedly target regions left unmutated in variants. In a largely white British group with more females than males, clonal diversity was possibly underestimated.

Germline assignment: CDR1 LNHDA and CDR2 SQIVND (reference sequence). Between the trimmed V and J ends, which lost 5 bases and 0 bases, there was a span of 8 bases. The CDR3 has 14 amino acids. In the case of this clone: Its antigen is not known.

Data came from immunoSEQ multiplex PCR; TCRdb stores just in-frame clones and leaves some out. Found here are about 110,000 clones, 90% to 95% of them singletons; the top ten hold around 2%. Here the sequenced sample was peripheral blood, taken on day 0 of AZD1222 vaccination. This clonotype was sampled from an adult in good health. V and J are TRBV19 and TRBJ2-1; D is uncertain. The CDR3 is CASSELSSYNEQFF. CDR3 nucleotides: TGTGCCAGTAGTGAGCTCTCCTCCTACAATGAGCAGTTCTTC.